This passage covers 2 T cell receptor beta chains from one sample sequenced in a study of shared clonotypes between healthy human individuals. Positive CCR7 selection of CD45RO-negative cells yielded the naive CD8 cells, and terminally differentiated effector memory CD45RA+ cells were excluded. Assay: immunoSEQ multiplex PCR; the TCRdb copy retains only in-frame clones and omits some. Of 2 million or so clones detected, about 95% appear once; the ten largest clones hold 0.9% to 1.4%. The specimen sequenced was naive CD8+ T cells sorted from blood. These TCRs come from a man aged 18 to 35 in good health.

The chain employs TRBV5-5 and TRBJ1-2; D not certain. The V and J ends lost 2 bases and 5 bases respectively, with 22 bases between them. Per the germline V gene, CDR1 is SGHKS and CDR2 is YYEKEE (reference sequence). There are 17 residues in the CDR3. The CDR3 region has the DNA TGTGCCAGCAGCTTTAACCTTGGCGGCCCGTCCCTTTATGGCTACACCTTC. It specifies CASSFNLGGPSLYGYTF.

The chain employs TRBV5-1 and TRBJ1-5; a possible D gene is TRBD1 (5 bases). V was shortened by 0 bases and J by 7 bases, with 14 bases between the two germline ends. This CDR3 region has 15 residues. Germline V gene sequence: CDR1 SGHRS, CDR2 YFSETQ. The CDR3 sequence: CASSLDGAGGQPQHF. Here the CDR3 DNA reads TGCGCCAGCAGCTTGGATGGGGCAGGAGGCCAGCCCCAGCATTTT.